The 12 T cell receptor beta chains in this list originate from one sample, sequenced in a study of blood T cell repertoires in COVID-19. The table came from immunoSEQ multiplex PCR; TCRdb's copy has only in-frame clones and leaves some out. The sample lists roughly 180,000 clones; roughly 80% were seen once. The sample consisted of PBMCs or T cells enriched from blood (not recorded which). These receptors were collected from a man over 45 who had recovered from COVID-19.

The rearrangement uses TRBV7-8 and TRBJ2-1; D possibly corresponds to TRBD1 (5 bases). The length of the CDR3 is 15 residues. From germline, CDR1 is SGHVS and CDR2 FQNEAQ. V shed 3 bases and J shed 6 bases, with 15 bases lying between them. Written as DNA, the CDR3 is TGTGCCAGCAGCTTGTCTGCCTATAGGGGCAATGAGCAGTTCTTC. Translation: CASSLSAYRGNEQFF.

The chain carries TRBV11-2 and TRBJ1-1, with D possibly being TRBD1 (6 bases). V was cut by 5 bases and J by 0 bases, with 13 bases left in between. The CDR3 loop spans 15 amino acids. CDR1 SGHAT and CDR2 FQNNGV come from the germline V gene. This CDR3 is CASSPRTDLNTEAFF. The CDR3 bases are TGTGCCAGCAGCCCCCGGACAGACTTGAACACTGAAGCTTTCTTT.

The chain has TRBV19 and TRBJ2-5, with 7 bases aligning to TRBD1. CDR3 size: 14 residues. V shed 4 bases, J shed 1 base, and the junction held 3 bases outside the gene matches. The germline gives CDR1 LNHDA, CDR2 SQIVND (reference sequence). CDR3 bases: TGTGCCAGTAGTACGCGGACAGGCCAAGAGACCCAGTACTTC. It encodes CASSTRTGQETQYF. Combining the CDR3 with reference TRBV19 and TRBJ2-5 gives the whole variable domain DGGITQSPKYLFRKEGQNVTLSCEQNLNHDAMYWYRQDPGQGLRLIYYSQIVNDFQKGDIAEGYSVSREKKESFPLTVTSAQKNPTAFYLCASSTRTGQETQYFGPGTRLLVL.

The chain links TRBV4-2 to TRBJ2-5; 13 bases are shared with TRBD2. The junction had 0 bases not matched to a gene; V was cut back by 8 bases and J by 0 bases. The CDR3 has 14 amino acids. Germline V gene lookup returns CDR1 LGHNA and CDR2 YNFKEQ. DNA of the CDR3: TGTGCCAGCGGGACTAGCGGGAACCAAGAGACCCAGTACTTC. It yields the protein CASGTSGNQETQYF.

This rearrangement joins TRBV28 to TRBJ1-5, with D possibly being TRBD1 (5 bases). Per germline, CDR1 MDHEN and CDR2 SYDVKM. The V end lost 3 bases, the J end lost 12 bases, and 15 bases lay between the germline ends. The CDR3 spans 13 residues. The chain's CDR3 is CASSFPARQYQHF. CDR3 coding DNA: TGTGCCAGCAGTTTTCCCGCCCGACAGTACCAGCATTTT.

The V call is TRBV14, the J call TRBJ2-3, with D possibly being TRBD1 (6 bases). There are 13 residues in the CDR3. Trimming left V 8 bases short and J 4 bases short, with 13 bases between. Germline V gene lookup returns CDR1 SGHDN and CDR2 FVKESK. CDR3: CASDQGFADTQYF. Written as DNA, the CDR3 is TGTGCCAGCGACCAGGGGTTCGCAGATACGCAGTATTTT.

A few counts support this clone. The V gene is TRBV7-2, the J gene TRBJ1-4; TRBD1 matches 8 bases. Trimming at V came to 2 bases and at J to 7 bases, leaving 6 bases not matched to a gene. The CDR3 length is 15 residues. Germline V gene sequence: CDR1 SGHTA, CDR2 FQGNSA. This chain's CDR3 is CASSLLGTGSEKLFF. CDR3 bases: TGTGCCAGCAGCTTATTAGGGACAGGCAGTGAAAAACTGTTTTTT.

This chain links TRBV5-1 with TRBJ1-1; D gene uncertain. This CDR3 has 16 residues. Trimming stripped 0 bases from V and 0 bases from J, with 12 bases between. Germline loops: CDR1 SGHRS, CDR2 YFSETQ. The CDR3: CASSLAFSDMNTEAFF. The CDR3 nucleotides read TGCGCCAGCAGCTTGGCCTTTAGTGACATGAACACTGAAGCTTTCTTT.

In DNA, the CDR3 is TGTGCCAGCAGCTTAGTGGGACAGGGAGCCGGTCAGCCCCAGCATTTT. Its translation is CASSLVGQGAGQPQHF. V is TRBV7-2 and J is TRBJ1-5; 9 positions agree with TRBD1. The CDR3 spans 16 residues. V shed 1 base, J shed 6 bases, and the junction held 7 bases outside the gene matches. CDR1 SGHTA and CDR2 FQGNSA come from the germline V gene.

The rearrangement uses TRBV3-1 (or the pseudogene TRBV3-2) and TRBJ2-7; possibly TRBD2 for D (7 bases). Germline V gives CDR1 LGHDT, CDR2 YNNKEL (reference sequence). Trimming shortened V by 4 bases and J by 0 bases, and 13 bases separated the two germline ends. CDR3 length: 15 residues. The CDR3, as DNA: TGTGCCAGCAGCCCCCGGGGGGCGAGCTCCTACGAGCAGTACTTC. As protein: CASSPRGASSYEQYF.

The gene calls are TRBV23-1 and TRBJ1-3; D gene unclear. TRBV23-1 is an ORF, and what it does is uncertain. This CDR3 comprises 15 residues. V was shortened by 3 bases and J by 0 bases, with 9 bases between the two germline ends. CDR3 DNA: TGCGCCAGCAGTCAGAGGGTTGACTCTGGAAACACCATATATTTT. The encoded protein is CASSQRVDSGNTIYF.

This clone was picked up a small number of times. The CDR3 region is CASSEATGAYSYEQYF. CDR3 nucleotides: TGTGCCAGCAGTGAAGCAACAGGGGCCTACTCCTACGAGCAGTACTTC. The chain employs TRBV6-1 and TRBJ2-7; 7 nucleotides line up with TRBD1. CDR1 and CDR2 from the germline V gene are MNHNS and SASEGT. CDR3 size: 16 residues. The trim removed 0 bases at V and 0 bases at J, leaving 5 bases unmatched.